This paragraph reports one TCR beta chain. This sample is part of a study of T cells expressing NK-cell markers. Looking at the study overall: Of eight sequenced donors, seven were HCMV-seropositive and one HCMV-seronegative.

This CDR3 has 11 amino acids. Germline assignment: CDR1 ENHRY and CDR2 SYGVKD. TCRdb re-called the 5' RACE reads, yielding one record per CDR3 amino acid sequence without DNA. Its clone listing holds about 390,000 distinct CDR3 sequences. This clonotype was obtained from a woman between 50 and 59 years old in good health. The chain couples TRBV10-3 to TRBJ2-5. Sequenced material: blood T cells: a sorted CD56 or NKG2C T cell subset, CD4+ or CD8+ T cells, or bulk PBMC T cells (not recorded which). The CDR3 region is CAISGAETQYF.